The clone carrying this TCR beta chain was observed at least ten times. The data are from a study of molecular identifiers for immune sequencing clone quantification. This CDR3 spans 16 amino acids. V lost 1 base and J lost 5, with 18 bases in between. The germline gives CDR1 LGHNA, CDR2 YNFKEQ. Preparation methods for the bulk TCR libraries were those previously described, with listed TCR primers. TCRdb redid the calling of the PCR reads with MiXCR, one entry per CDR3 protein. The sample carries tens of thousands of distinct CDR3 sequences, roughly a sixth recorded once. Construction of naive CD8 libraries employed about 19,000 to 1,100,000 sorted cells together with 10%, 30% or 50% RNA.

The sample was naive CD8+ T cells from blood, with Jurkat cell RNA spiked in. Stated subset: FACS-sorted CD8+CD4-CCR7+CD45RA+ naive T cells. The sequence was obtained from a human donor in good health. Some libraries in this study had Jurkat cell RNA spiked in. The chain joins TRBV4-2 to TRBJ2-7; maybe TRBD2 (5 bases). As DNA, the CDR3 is TGTGCCAGCAGCCAAGTTCCATCGGGGTATCGGCACGAGCAGTACTTC. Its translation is CASSQVPSGYRHEQYF.